The TCR beta chain described here comes from a study of blood T cells in healthy people across ages. Donors were systemically healthy Caucasian individuals from Russia aged about 6 to 95 years. In regard to this clonotype: Its antigen is not identified.

V was cut by 6 bases and J by 10 bases, with 16 bases left in between. Germline CDR1 and CDR2: MNHNS and SASEGT. This CDR3 has 13 residues. Study-wide results and caveats: What prevented conclusive comparison of naive and antigen-experienced cells was that PBMCs were unsorted.

A sample-barcoded 5' primer and a J-beta primer mix were used in a second PCR of roughly 6 to 11 cycles. All cDNA molecules were each tagged by a template-switch adaptor with 12 random nucleotides. TCRdb re-called the 5' RACE reads with MiXCR, one entry per CDR3 protein. The data show about 970,000 distinct CDR3 sequences, roughly 50% seen once. The sequence derives from a woman aged 55 to 70 in good health. The chain uses TRBV6-1 and TRBJ1-5; no firm D call. Material: blood. CDR3 residues: CASSSGPSFPQHF. DNA for the CDR3: TGTGCCAGCAGCTCCGGGCCAAGCTTTCCCCAGCATTTT.